The present entry profiles one TCR beta chain with its context. This sample stems from a study of T cells in localized non-small cell lung cancer. Profiled with immunoSEQ multiplex PCR; TCRdb holds only in-frame clones, not every one. The sample records under 20,000 clones, around 84% being singletons. The TCR originated in a male donor aged 60 or older with stage I lung adenocarcinoma. The sequencing used peripheral blood, collected before any cancer treatment.

The CDR3 region is CASSPRGDTDTQYF. CDR3 sequence (DNA): TGTGCCAGCAGCCCGCGGGGGGACACAGATACGCAGTATTTT. V and J are TRBV7-2 and TRBJ2-3, with 8 nucleotides matching TRBD2. The length of the CDR3 is 14 residues. V gave up 5 bases and J gave up 2 bases; unmatched junction bases: 3. Germline CDR1 reads SGHTA; CDR2 reads FQGNSA.